This T cell receptor beta chain derives from a study of OX40 agonist ivuxolimab in advanced cancers. In the study overall: With a range of 23 to 79, age averaged about 58 years, and about 82% were male. Enrollees could have had prior anti-PD-1, anti-PD-L1 or anti-CTLA-4 therapy, which around 40% had received. Study conclusions and caveats: Relative to CD4+ cells, CD8+ T cells on average had more expanded clones.

CDR3 length equals 17 residues. V lost 3 bases to trimming and J lost 0 bases, with 17 bases between them. The germline V gene encodes CDR1 LNHDA and CDR2 SQIVND (reference sequence). Regarding this clone: Its antigen is unidentified.

Sequencing was performed with immunoSEQ multiplex PCR; in TCRdb, only in-frame clones are kept and a portion is missing. Of more than 50,000 clones in the sample, over 65% were seen once. Enrollment shut out patients with autoimmune disease history or systemic immunosuppression. The V and J genes are TRBV19 and TRBJ1-1; D possibly corresponds to TRBD1 (5 bases). The receptor's source is an adult with an advanced solid tumor such as melanoma, head and neck, liver or kidney cancer. The source was CD4+ or CD8+ T cells sorted from blood, collected in a trial of the OX40 agonist ivuxolimab. CDR3 region: CASSILQADQLNTEAFF. Here the CDR3 DNA reads TGTGCCAGTAGTATTTTACAGGCTGACCAACTGAACACTGAAGCTTTCTTT.